The clone carrying this TCR beta chain was counted between two and nine times. In Cohort 3, a recovered donor had either two negative PCRs, clearance, or symptom resolution. This specimen comes from a study of blood T cell repertoires in COVID-19. The CDR3 runs 18 residues. In germline, CDR1 is SGDLS, CDR2 YYNGEE. The J segment lost 5 bases and the V segment lost 0 bases, leaving 11 bases of the junction unmatched. In the original analysis: Estimation of nucleated cell counts was performed using reference gene primer amplification. Using immunoSEQ multiplex PCR, the repertoire was profiled, and TCRdb retains in-frame clones only, with some absent. That table is the source of V, J and clone size, and D and trimming were worked out from the DNA. The sample carries around 370,000 clones, around 89% recorded once.

This receptor was identified in a woman under 30 who had recovered from COVID-19. The sequenced sample consisted of PBMCs or T cells enriched from blood (not recorded which). This chain links TRBV9 with TRBJ1-6; 7 bases are shared with TRBD1. The CDR3 loop is CASSVEPLGGGNNSPLHF. As DNA, the CDR3 is TGTGCCAGCAGCGTAGAGCCCCTAGGAGGGGGCAATAATTCACCCCTCCACTTT.